These 27 T cell receptor beta chains were sequenced from one sample in a study of T cell responses to AZD1222 COVID-19 vaccine. The table came from immunoSEQ multiplex PCR; TCRdb's copy has only in-frame clones and leaves some out. This sample carries over 95,000 clones, roughly 80% of them seen once, and the ten largest clones take over 12%. The sample here was peripheral blood, taken 28 days after the second AZD1222 dose. The receptors here all came from an adult who received the AZD1222 COVID-19 vaccine.

The genes are TRBV12-3 or TRBV12-4 and TRBJ1-3; D is unclear. The CDR3 sequence is 12 residues long. With 6 bases removed from V and 4 bases from J, the gap between germline ends came to 7 bases. The CDR3 region has the DNA TGTGCCAGCAGCCTCATAGGAAACACCATATATTTT. Its protein product is CASSLIGNTIYF.

As for this clone: This CDR3 is also generated by other DNA sequences in the sample. V and J are TRBV5-1 and TRBJ1-3; D not resolved. V lost 7 bases, J lost 0 bases, and 11 bases lay in between. The CDR3 length is 14 residues. CDR1 SGHRS and CDR2 YFSETQ come from the germline V gene. CDR3 amino acids: CASREDHSGNTIYF. In DNA, the CDR3 is TGCGCCAGCCGGGAGGACCACTCTGGAAACACCATATATTTT.

V and J are TRBV12-3 or TRBV12-4 and TRBJ1-2; no firm D call. V dropped 5 bases and J dropped 8 bases, with 6 bases sitting between them. The CDR3 is 10 amino acids. In nucleotides, the CDR3 is TGTGCCAGCAGTCGTCAGGGCTACACCTTC. Its translation: CASSRQGYTF.

The rearrangement links TRBV19 to TRBJ2-2, with 9 bases that match TRBD1. Germline V lookup: CDR1 LNHDA, CDR2 SQIVND (reference sequence). This CDR3 comprises 14 residues. J lost 4 bases, V lost 9 bases, and 6 bases had no gene match. CDR3 bases: TGTGCCAGCTATGACAGGGGGAGCACCGGGGAGCTGTTTTTT. It encodes CASYDRGSTGELFF.

The V gene is TRBV5-1, the J gene TRBJ2-3; 7 bases map to TRBD2. J was trimmed by 1 base and V by 5 bases; bases with no gene match: 7. There are 15 residues in the CDR3. Germline V lookup: CDR1 SGHRS, CDR2 YFSETQ. The chain's CDR3 is CASRLGGRGTDTQYF. In DNA, the CDR3 is TGCGCCAGCAGATTAGGCGGGAGAGGCACAGATACGCAGTATTTT.

V usage is TRBV7-9 and J usage is TRBJ1-1; D is perhaps TRBD1 (5 bases). The germline V gene encodes CDR1 SEHNR and CDR2 FQNEAQ (reference sequence). CDR3 length equals 16 residues. The V end was cut by 6 bases, the J end by 5 bases, with 22 bases between. Written as DNA, the CDR3 is TGTGCCAGCAGAAAAGGGTTGGACAAGCTATGGACTGAAGCTTTCTTT. It encodes CASRKGLDKLWTEAFF.

V and J are TRBV19 and TRBJ2-6, with 8 positions matching TRBD1. The ends lost 5 bases at V and 0 bases at J; junction bases unmatched: 6. The length of the CDR3 is 17 residues. CDR1 and CDR2 from the germline V gene are LNHDA and SQIVND (reference sequence). The CDR3 DNA is TGTGCCAGTAGTTCTGGGACAGGAAGCTCTGGGGCCAACGTCCTGACTTTC. Its translation is CASSSGTGSSGANVLTF.

CDR3 coding DNA: TGCGCCAGCAGTACAGGGAACGGTGGCTACACCTTC. It yields the protein CASSTGNGGYTF. The chain combines TRBV10-1 with TRBJ1-2; a possible D gene is TRBD1 (6 bases). V lost 5 bases, J lost 7 bases, and 11 bases lay in between. The CDR3 length is 12 residues. Germline assignment: CDR1 WNHNN and CDR2 SYGVQD (reference sequence).

The J gene is TRBJ1-2, the V gene TRBV7-9; maybe TRBD1 (6 bases). Germline values: CDR1 SEHNR, CDR2 FQNEAQ (reference sequence). The CDR3 length is 16 residues. The V gene lost 2 bases and the J gene lost 4 bases, with 17 bases spanning the gap. The CDR3 spells CASSLQSGDEGYGYTF. CDR3 DNA sequence: TGTGCCAGCAGCTTACAGTCAGGGGATGAAGGCTATGGCTACACCTTC.

The chain is built from TRBV10-2 and TRBJ2-2; D is perhaps TRBD1 (6 bases). Between the trimmed V and J ends, which lost 8 bases and 2 bases, there was a span of 12 bases. The CDR3 is 14 amino acids. Germline values: CDR1 WSHSY, CDR2 SAAADI. CDR3 nucleotides: TGCGCCAGCGAAACAGGGAGTAACACCGGGGAGCTGTTTTTT. This codes for CASETGSNTGELFF.

This rearrangement joins TRBV3-1 (or the pseudogene TRBV3-2) to TRBJ1-1; no definite D call. CDR1 LGHDT and CDR2 YNNKEL come from the germline V gene (reference sequence). The V end was cut by 2 bases, the J end by 3 bases, with 7 bases between. CDR3 length: 13 amino acids. The CDR3 sequence: CASSQSRYTEAFF. CDR3 DNA: TGTGCCAGCAGCCAATCCCGATACACTGAAGCTTTCTTT.

CDR3 protein: CASRETGMNTEAFF. In nucleotides, the CDR3 is TGTGCCAGCAGGGAGACAGGAATGAACACTGAAGCTTTCTTT. The J gene is TRBJ1-1, the V gene TRBV6-5, with D tentatively TRBD1 (6 bases). This CDR3 spans 14 amino acids. The V gene's germline CDR1 is MNHEY and CDR2 SVGAGI. V was trimmed by 6 bases and J by 0 bases, leaving 11 bases between them.

The rearrangement uses TRBV7-2 and TRBJ2-3; D remains unclear. The germline V and J ends were trimmed by 3 bases and 2 bases, with 12 bases remaining between them. Germline CDR1 reads SGHTA; CDR2 reads FQGNSA. This CDR3 has 15 amino acids. The CDR3 here is CASSLSDLDTDTQYF. CDR3 bases: TGTGCCAGCAGCTTGAGTGACCTCGACACAGATACGCAGTATTTT.

The V and J genes are TRBV12-3 or TRBV12-4 and TRBJ1-6; weak D call: TRBD1 (5 bases). The germline V and J ends were trimmed by 3 bases and 11 bases, with 8 bases remaining between them. The CDR3 contains 12 residues. The CDR3 here is CASSLGGPPLHF. CDR3 DNA sequence: TGTGCCAGCAGTTTGGGGGGACCACCCCTCCACTTT.

The rearrangement joins TRBV6-6 to TRBJ1-1; weak D call: TRBD1 (5 bases). Germline CDR1 is MNHNY and CDR2 is SVGAGI (reference sequence). V dropped 8 bases and J dropped 1 base, with 17 bases sitting between them. CDR3 length equals 15 residues. CDR3 DNA sequence: TGTGCCAGCCGGGGAACGGACATGCGGAACACTGAAGCTTTCTTT. This encodes CASRGTDMRNTEAFF.

The chain links TRBV14 to TRBJ1-1; D call uncertain. This CDR3 contains 12 residues. In germline, CDR1 is SGHDN, CDR2 FVKESK. V was trimmed by 0 bases and J by 11 bases, leaving 10 bases between them. In DNA, the CDR3 is TGTGCCAGCAGCCAAGACTATGATACCGCTTTCTTT. This sequence encodes CASSQDYDTAFF.

The V call is TRBV9, the J call TRBJ1-5, with D tentatively TRBD1 (6 bases). The ends were cut back, 10 bases at V and 0 bases at J, with 14 bases in the middle. Germline CDR1 and CDR2: SGDLS and YYNGEE. The CDR3 length is 14 residues. The CDR3 nucleotides are TGTGCCGGCTGGACAGCTAATAGCAATCAGCCCCAGCATTTT. Amino acid sequence: CAGWTANSNQPQHF.

This chain uses TRBV11-3 with TRBJ2-7, with TRBD2 as a possible D gene (6 bases). Germline V lookup: CDR1 SGHNT, CDR2 YENEEA. Trimming left V 0 bases short and J 7 bases short, with 13 bases between. This CDR3 contains 14 residues. The CDR3 region has the DNA TGTGCCAGCAGCTTAGATCGTATTGCGGGAGAGCAGTACTTC. As protein: CASSLDRIAGEQYF.

The chain links TRBV4-1 to TRBJ2-4; D unclear. The germline gives CDR1 MGHRA, CDR2 YSYEKL. The germline V and J ends were trimmed by 0 bases and 2 bases, with 14 bases remaining between them. This CDR3 comprises 17 residues. CDR3 sequence: CASSQDLIWGTKNIQYF. The CDR3 bases are TGCGCCAGCAGCCAAGATCTGATATGGGGTACCAAAAACATTCAGTACTTC.

The chain links TRBV6-5 to TRBJ2-1, with 9 nucleotides matching TRBD2. The CDR3 contains 15 residues. The germline V gene encodes CDR1 MNHEY and CDR2 SVGAGI. The ends lost 6 bases at V and 5 bases at J; junction bases unmatched: 8. CDR3 loop: CASSHRQRGDNEQFF. CDR3 nucleotides: TGTGCCAGCAGCCATAGACAGCGGGGGGACAATGAGCAGTTCTTC.

This chain joins TRBV6-2 or TRBV6-3 and TRBJ2-7, with a weak D call TRBD1 (5 bases). The V and J ends lost 5 bases and 6 bases respectively, with 14 bases between them. The CDR3 extends over 13 amino acids. Germline CDR1 MNHEY, CDR2 SVGEGT. CDR3 DNA sequence: TGTGCCAGCAGTAGATCGGTTACAGGCGAGCAGTACTTC. It specifies CASSRSVTGEQYF.

The chain carries TRBV18 and TRBJ2-7; D may correspond to TRBD1 or TRBD2 (5 bases each). V gave up 3 bases and J gave up 0 bases, with 12 bases separating them. CDR1 is KGHSH, CDR2 LQKENI, per germline. There are 15 residues in the CDR3. CDR3 in amino acids: CASSPFLGDSYEQYF. CDR3 sequence (DNA): TGTGCCAGCTCACCGTTTTTGGGGGACTCCTACGAGCAGTACTTC.

This chain uses TRBV2 with TRBJ1-6; possibly TRBD1 for D (5 bases). V shed 7 bases and J shed 4 bases, with 11 bases lying between them. Germline assignment: CDR1 SNHLY and CDR2 FYNNEI. The CDR3 spans 14 residues. CDR3 protein: CASTRGEYNSPLHF. Here the CDR3 DNA reads TGTGCCAGCACCCGGGGGGAATATAATTCACCCCTCCACTTT.

The chain links TRBV29-1 to TRBJ1-5; D is uncertain. Trimming removed 5 bases at V and 3 bases at J, with 11 bases between. This CDR3 contains 13 residues. The germline V gene encodes CDR1 SQVTM and CDR2 ANQGSEA. The CDR3 protein is CSVTGEHNQPQHF. DNA for the CDR3: TGCAGCGTTACCGGAGAACACAATCAGCCCCAGCATTTT.

This chain links TRBV24-1 with TRBJ2-7, with D perhaps assigned TRBD1 or TRBD2 (5 bases each). The CDR3 has 13 amino acids. In germline, CDR1 is KGHDR, CDR2 SFDVKD. The V end lost 4 bases, the J end lost 7 bases, and 13 bases lay between the germline ends. Here the CDR3 DNA reads TGTGCCACCAGTGAGGGGCTGGACTCGGAGCAGTACTTC. This gives the protein CATSEGLDSEQYF.

The V gene is TRBV19, the J gene TRBJ1-5; 8 bases align to TRBD1. The length of the CDR3 is 17 residues. Germline values: CDR1 LNHDA, CDR2 SQIVND (reference sequence). V lost 6 bases to trimming and J lost 4 bases; unmatched junction nucleotides: 14. The CDR3 coding sequence is TGTGCCAGTAGAACCATTGGGACAGGCGGGGGTAATCAGCCCCAGCATTTT. It codes for CASRTIGTGGGNQPQHF. Drawing the rest from reference TRBV19 and TRBJ1-5, the complete variable domain is DGGITQSPKYLFRKEGQNVTLSCEQNLNHDAMYWYRQDPGQGLRLIYYSQIVNDFQKGDIAEGYSVSREKKESFPLTVTSAQKNPTAFYLCASRTIGTGGGNQPQHFGDGTRLSIL.

The chain couples TRBV3-1 (or the pseudogene TRBV3-2) to TRBJ2-7; D not certain. Germline V gene sequence: CDR1 LGHDT, CDR2 YNNKEL (reference sequence). This CDR3 is 12 amino acids long. The germline V and J ends were trimmed by 3 bases and 2 bases, with 5 bases remaining between them. This CDR3 reads CASSQLAYEQYF. CDR3 nucleotide sequence: TGTGCCAGCAGCCAGCTTGCCTACGAGCAGTACTTC.